The 18 T cell receptor beta chains below all came from one sample that was sequenced in a study of blood T cells in healthy people across ages (dated by TCRdb to 2014 to 2015). Library preparation employed 5' RACE. A second about 7 to 11 cycle PCR used a sample-barcoded 5' primer and a J-beta primer mix. The public sequencing data were trimmed at Q25 with fastp and processed into clonotypes with MiXCR by TCRdb, which kept only in-frame beta chains. Merged by CDR3 protein, the rows form single entries marked with the most common genes and DNA. The sample table contains 1.5 million to 2 million distinct CDR3 sequences; only one count was recorded for roughly two fifths of them. The ten largest clones add up to around 23% of the sample. Sequencing was carried out using blood. These receptors were taken from a human donor in good health.

The chain employs TRBV12-3 or TRBV12-4 and TRBJ2-1, with 9 bases lining up with TRBD2. The V segment lost 1 base and the J segment 10 bases; nucleotides outside the gene matches: 11. The CDR3 has 16 residues. CDR3 sequence: CASSLGVGGGAQEQFF. CDR3 DNA: TGTGCCAGCAGTTTAGGAGTCGGCGGGGGGGCCCAGGAGCAGTTCTTC.

This clonotype came up many times. The genes are TRBV7-3 and TRBJ2-1; 13 nucleotides line up with TRBD2. Germline V gene sequence: CDR1 SGHTA, CDR2 FQGTGA. V trimming: 5 bases; J trimming: 6 bases; junction bases outside the gene matches: 4. The CDR3 has 15 amino acids. The CDR3 loop is CASSQGLAGRNEQFF. DNA of the CDR3: TGTGCCAGCAGCCAGGGACTAGCGGGGCGCAATGAGCAGTTCTTC. Full variable domain (missing parts from reference TRBV7-3 and TRBJ2-1): GAGVSQTPSNKVTEKGKYVELRCDPISGHTALYWYRQSLGQGPEFLIYFQGTGAADDSGLPNDRFFAVRPEGSVSTLKIQRTERGDSAVYLCASSQGLAGRNEQFFGPGTRLTVL.

The chain joins TRBV7-8 to TRBJ2-4; 7 positions agree with TRBD1. Germline V gene sequence: CDR1 SGHVS, CDR2 FQNEAQ. The CDR3 totals 17 residues. V dropped 2 bases and J dropped 0; count of bases not matched to a gene: 7. Here the CDR3 DNA reads TGTGCCAGCAGCTTACCGACAGGGTACGGAGCCAAAAACATTCAGTACTTC. Its translation is CASSLPTGYGAKNIQYF.

The table lists this clonotype with a few counts. J is TRBJ2-7 and V is TRBV6-1; 11 bases map to TRBD1. The CDR3 is 15 amino acids. Germline V gene lookup returns CDR1 MNHNS and CDR2 SASEGT. V gave up 6 bases and J gave up 3 bases; unmatched junction bases: 7. The CDR3 sequence: CASSAGQGAFYEQYF. CDR3 sequence (DNA): TGTGCCAGCAGCGCTGGACAGGGGGCCTTCTACGAGCAGTACTTC.

Many counts were recorded for this clonotype. The chain has TRBV28 and TRBJ1-2, with D perhaps TRBD1 (6 bases). This CDR3 spans 13 amino acids. The V gene lost 6 bases and the J gene lost 4 bases, with 12 bases spanning the gap. Germline V gene sequence: CDR1 MDHEN, CDR2 SYDVKM. CDR3 bases: TGTGCCAGCAGCGGACAGTCATTCTATGGCTACACCTTC. It specifies CASSGQSFYGYTF.

This clonotype appeared once. The chain recombines TRBV9 with TRBJ1-2, with D possibly being TRBD1 (6 bases). Trimming shortened V by 4 bases and J by 7 bases, and 17 bases separated the two germline ends. The CDR3 spans 14 residues. Per germline, CDR1 SGDLS and CDR2 YYNGEE. The CDR3 DNA follows: TGTGCCAGCAGCTATACCGGGACATCAAGTGGCTACACCTTC. Protein product: CASSYTGTSSGYTF.

V and J are TRBV4-1 and TRBJ2-1; 8 bases are shared with TRBD2. Germline CDR1 reads MGHRA; CDR2 reads YSYEKL. The CDR3 is made up of 17 amino acids. V trimming: 3 bases; J trimming: 6 bases; junction bases outside the gene matches: 13. The CDR3 region is CASSQQEGLEFLNEQFF. The CDR3 bases are TGCGCCAGCAGCCAGCAAGAGGGACTAGAATTCCTCAATGAGCAGTTCTTC.

At least ten counts were recorded for this clonotype. The CDR3 region is CASSQEGGGQNIQYF. CDR3 in DNA: TGCGCCAGCAGCCAAGAAGGAGGGGGCCAAAACATTCAGTACTTC. The rearrangement links TRBV4-3 to TRBJ2-4; tentative D call: TRBD1 (7 bases). This CDR3 spans 15 amino acids. V lost 0 bases, J lost 5 bases, and 11 bases lay in between. Germline V CDR1 and CDR2: LGHNA, YSLEER.

The chain carries TRBV4-3 and TRBJ2-7, with D hard to call. In germline, CDR1 is LGHNA, CDR2 YSLEER. The V and J ends lost 0 bases and 1 base respectively, with 13 bases between them. CDR3 size: 16 residues. This chain's CDR3 is CASSQELTFHSYEQYF. The CDR3 coding sequence is TGCGCCAGCAGCCAAGAACTTACCTTCCATTCCTACGAGCAGTACTTC.

The CDR3 protein is CASSPTVLGHEQYF. The CDR3 DNA sequence: TGTGCCAGCAGCCCCACGGTCCTGGGACACGAGCAGTACTTC. This rearrangement joins TRBV11-2 to TRBJ2-4, with D perhaps given as TRBD1 or TRBD2 (5 bases each). The better agreement between TRBJ2-7 and the DNA end casts doubt on the J call. Per germline, CDR1 SGHAT and CDR2 FQNNGV. The CDR3 contains 14 residues.

The gene calls are TRBV20-1 and TRBJ1-2, with TRBD1 identical over 10 bases. The CDR3 extends over 13 amino acids. Trimming cost V 6 bases and J 7 bases; bases outside gene matches: 8. Looked up from germline, CDR1 is DFQATT and CDR2 is SNEGSKA (reference sequence). In DNA form, the CDR3 reads TGCAGTGCCGTGTCCCGGGACAGGGGTGGCTACACCTTC. This translates into CSAVSRDRGGYTF.

The CDR3: CSVLSTNYGYTF. CDR3 sequence (DNA): TGCAGCGTTCTTTCCACTAACTATGGCTACACCTTC. The chain carries TRBV29-1 and TRBJ1-2, with D unclear. V was shortened by 5 bases and J by 0 bases, with 7 bases between the two germline ends. There are 12 residues in the CDR3. Germline V gives CDR1 SQVTM, CDR2 ANQGSEA.

CDR3 in DNA: TGTGCCAGCAGTGTAGAGGGAGGCCTGGGCTACACCTTC. It translates to CASSVEGGLGYTF. This sequence joins TRBV6-1 and TRBJ1-2; D remains ambiguous. CDR1 is MNHNS and CDR2 is SASEGT in the germline V gene. The length of the CDR3 is 13 residues. With 4 bases removed from V and 8 bases from J, the gap between germline ends came to 14 bases.

This clonotype is a singleton in its sample. One end of the junction varies from germline; a read error may be responsible. The chain couples TRBV12-3 or TRBV12-4 to TRBJ1-2; D is unresolved. This CDR3 is 14 amino acids long. CDR3 sequence (DNA): TGTGCCAGCAGTTTGACCCGAACTAACTATGGCTGCACCTTC. It encodes CASSLTRTNYGCTF.

The V call is TRBV2, the J call TRBJ2-6; D is uncertain. Germline V CDR1 and CDR2: SNHLY, FYNNEI. Trimming pared 4 bases from V and 1 base from J, leaving 8 bases between. CDR3 length: 15 residues. CDR3 nucleotides: TGTGCCAGCAGTGGAGACGGTTCTGGGGCCAACGTCCTGACTTTC. Translation: CASSGDGSGANVLTF. The full variable domain, with the rest looked up from reference TRBV2 and TRBJ2-6, is EPEVTQTPSHQVTQMGQEVILRCVPISNHLYFYWYRQILGQKVEFLVSFYNNEISEKSEIFDDQFSVERPDGSNFTLKIRSTKLEDSAMYFCASSGDGSGANVLTFGAGSRLTVL.

For this clonotype: A read error is likely, as this CDR3 ends without the conserved phenylalanine or tryptophan. The chain links TRBV5-6 to TRBJ2-2, with D unclear. V lost 2 bases and J 4 bases, leaving 9 bases between the germline ends. The CDR3 loop spans 14 amino acids. Germline V CDR1 and CDR2: SGHDT, YYEEEE. CDR3 residues: CASSLGPFTGELFC. Written as DNA, the CDR3 is TGTGCCAGCAGCTTAGGGCCTTTCACCGGGGAGCTGTTTTGT.

This clonotype was detected only a few times. This chain uses TRBV7-9 with TRBJ2-7; D ambiguous. The germline CDR1 and CDR2 sequences are SEHNR and FQNEAQ (reference sequence). This CDR3 comprises 12 residues. V was pared by 3 bases and J by 2 bases, with 5 bases between. This chain's CDR3 is CASSFFPYEQYF. The CDR3 DNA follows: TGTGCCAGCAGCTTTTTCCCCTACGAGCAGTACTTC.

CDR3 amino acids: CASSLDFGGANEKLFF. CDR3 nucleotides: TGTGCCAGCAGCTTAGATTTCGGGGGGGCAAATGAAAAACTGTTTTTT. The V and J genes are TRBV7-2 and TRBJ1-4; a possible D gene is TRBD1 (6 bases). From germline, CDR1 is SGHTA and CDR2 FQGNSA. V lost 1 base, J lost 5 bases, and 14 bases lay in between. This CDR3 region has 16 residues.